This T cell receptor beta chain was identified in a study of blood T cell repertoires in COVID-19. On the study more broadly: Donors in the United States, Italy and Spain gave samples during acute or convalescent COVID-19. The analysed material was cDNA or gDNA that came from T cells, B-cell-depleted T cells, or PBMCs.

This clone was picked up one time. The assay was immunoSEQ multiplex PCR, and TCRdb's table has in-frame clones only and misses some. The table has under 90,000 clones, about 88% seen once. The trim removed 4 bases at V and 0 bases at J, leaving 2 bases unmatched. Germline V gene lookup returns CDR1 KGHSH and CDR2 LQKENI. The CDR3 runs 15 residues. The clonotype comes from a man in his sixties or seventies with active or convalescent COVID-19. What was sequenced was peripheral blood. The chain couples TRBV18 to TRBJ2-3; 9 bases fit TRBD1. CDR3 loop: CASSLGQGSTDTQYF. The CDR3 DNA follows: TGTGCCAGCTCACTGGGACAGGGAAGCACAGATACGCAGTATTTT.